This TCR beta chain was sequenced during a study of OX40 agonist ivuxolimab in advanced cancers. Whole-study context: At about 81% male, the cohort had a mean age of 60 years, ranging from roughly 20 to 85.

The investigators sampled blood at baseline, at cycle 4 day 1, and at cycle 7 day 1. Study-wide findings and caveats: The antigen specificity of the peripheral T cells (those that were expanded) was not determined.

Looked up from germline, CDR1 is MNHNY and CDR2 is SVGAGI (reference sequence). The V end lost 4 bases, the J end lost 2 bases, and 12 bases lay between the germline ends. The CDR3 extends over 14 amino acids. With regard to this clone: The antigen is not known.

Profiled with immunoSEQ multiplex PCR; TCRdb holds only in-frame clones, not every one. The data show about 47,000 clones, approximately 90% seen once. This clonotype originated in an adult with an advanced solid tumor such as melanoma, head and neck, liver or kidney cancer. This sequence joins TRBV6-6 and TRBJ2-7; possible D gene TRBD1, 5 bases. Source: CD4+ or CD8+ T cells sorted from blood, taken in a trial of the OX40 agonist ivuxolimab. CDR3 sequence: CASSFVGPTYEQYF. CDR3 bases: TGTGCCAGCAGTTTCGTGGGGCCCACCTACGAGCAGTACTTC.